This T cell receptor beta chain derives from a study of CD8 T cells in ankylosing spondylitis. One entry per CDR3 protein, called by TCRdb with MiXCR from the 5' RACE reads. The data show 120,000 to 150,000 distinct CDR3 sequences, roughly 8.8% seen once. The germline V gene has CDR1 SQVTM and CDR2 ANQGSEA. This CDR3 spans 11 amino acids. With 2 bases removed from V and 5 bases from J, the gap between germline ends came to 6 bases. This TCR derives from a male donor with ankylosing spondylitis. This chain links TRBV29-1 with TRBJ2-5, with D possibly matching TRBD1 (6 bases). The material sequenced was synovial fluid, either unsorted or a sorted T cell fraction (not recorded which). The CDR3 region has the DNA TGCAGCGTTGAAAGGGGGGAGACCCAGTACTTC. Its translation: CSVERGETQYF.